This entry describes one T cell receptor beta chain. The data originate from a study of blood T cells in healthy people across ages. Using a J-beta primer mix together with a sample-barcoded 5' primer, a second PCR was run for about 6 to 11 cycles. TCRdb processed the 5' RACE reads anew with MiXCR; each CDR3 protein has one entry. The table includes over 950,000 distinct CDR3 sequences, approximately 50% detected once. The CDR3 contains 16 residues. Trimming cost V 4 bases and J 0 bases, with 14 bases left between them. In germline, CDR1 is LGHNA, CDR2 YSLEER. This rearrangement joins TRBV4-3 to TRBJ2-3; D remains ambiguous. The sample consisted of blood. The clonotype was recovered from a woman aged 55-70 years in good health. CDR3 amino acids: CASSPSGGASTDTQYF. The DNA for the CDR3 is TGCGCCAGCAGCCCTAGTGGTGGTGCTAGCACAGATACGCAGTATTTT.